This entry lists 18 T cell receptor beta chains sequenced from one sample in a study of shared clonotypes between healthy human individuals. Assay used: immunoSEQ multiplex PCR; TCRdb lists only in-frame clones, some missing. Counted here are roughly 1,100,000 clones, about 75% occurring once; the ten biggest clones make up approximately 1.5%. Sequencing was performed on memory CD4+ T cells sorted from blood. Subset denoted: CD45RA-negative fraction. Receptors originate from a man younger than 35 in good health.

The chain joins TRBV5-4 to TRBJ1-2, with 7 bases that match TRBD1. CDR3 size: 14 residues. V lost 3 bases to trimming and J lost 4 bases; unmatched junction nucleotides: 6. CDR1 and CDR2 (germline): SGHNT, YYREEE (reference sequence). The CDR3 loop reads CASSSTGTAYGYTF. Written as DNA, the CDR3 is TGTGCCAGCAGCTCGACCGGGACAGCCTATGGCTACACCTTC.

This chain connects TRBV11-3 to TRBJ1-1, with TRBD1 identical over 7 bases. The CDR3 runs 11 residues. With 4 bases clipped from V and 8 bases from J, the junction kept 1 base outside the gene matches. Per the germline V gene, CDR1 is SGHNT and CDR2 is YENEEA. Here the CDR3 reads CASSSGQEAFF. For the CDR3, the DNA is TGTGCCAGCAGCTCGGGACAGGAAGCTTTCTTT.

V and J are TRBV27 and TRBJ1-2, with 8 bases fitting TRBD1. The V gene end was trimmed by 6 bases and the J gene end by 5 bases; junction bases not matched to a gene: 17. The CDR3 runs to 17 residues. CDR1 is MNHEY and CDR2 is SMNVEV in the germline V gene (reference sequence). The CDR3 region has the DNA TGTGCCAGCAGCCGAAGAGCAGGGGGCCAGGAGAGTTATGGCTACACCTTC. The encoded protein is CASSRRAGGQESYGYTF.

V and J are TRBV5-1 and TRBJ1-1; possibly TRBD1 for D (5 bases). This CDR3 contains 14 residues. Per the germline V gene, CDR1 is SGHRS and CDR2 is YFSETQ. Trimming shortened V by 4 bases and J by 0 bases, and 10 bases separated the two germline ends. The CDR3 DNA follows: TGCGCCAGCAGCCCAGGGTTTATGAACACTGAAGCTTTCTTT. This gives the protein CASSPGFMNTEAFF.

The chain combines TRBV28 with TRBJ1-5, with TRBD1 matching 8 bases. This CDR3 region has 16 residues. V trimming: 3 bases; J trimming: 2 bases; junction bases outside the gene matches: 6. CDR1 is MDHEN, CDR2 SYDVKM, per germline. The CDR3 loop reads CASSFVGRGRNQPQHF. In DNA form, the CDR3 reads TGTGCCAGCAGTTTCGTTGGCAGGGGGCGCAATCAGCCCCAGCATTTT.

The CDR3 nucleotides read TGTGCCAGCGCCGACCGAAACCAAGAGACCCAGTACTTC. It is translated as CASADRNQETQYF. The genes are TRBV10-3 and TRBJ2-5; D is unclear. V was pared by 10 bases and J by 0 bases, with 12 bases between. The CDR3 loop spans 13 amino acids. Germline V gene sequence: CDR1 ENHRY, CDR2 SYGVKD.

This clone was detected only a few times. The chain employs TRBV7-9 and TRBJ2-3; 7 nucleotides align to TRBD1. The J segment lost 4 bases and the V segment lost 3 bases, leaving 10 bases of the junction unmatched. The CDR3 contains 16 residues. Germline lookup yields CDR1 SEHNR and CDR2 FQNEAQ (reference sequence). CDR3 protein: CASSFLSSRGSDTQYF. The DNA of the CDR3 is TGTGCCAGCAGCTTTCTATCGTCCAGGGGGTCAGATACGCAGTATTTT.

The rearrangement links TRBV11-3 to TRBJ2-3; 14 bases are shared with TRBD2. CDR1 SGHNT and CDR2 YENEEA come from the germline V gene. The length of the CDR3 is 18 residues. V gave up 5 bases and J gave up 2 bases; unmatched junction bases: 9. The CDR3 sequence is CASSIGLAGGFYTDTQYF. CDR3 sequence (DNA): TGTGCCAGCAGCATCGGACTAGCGGGGGGCTTCTACACAGATACGCAGTATTTT.

The rearrangement links TRBV7-6 to TRBJ1-2; 8 bases are a match to TRBD1. This CDR3 contains 15 residues. Per germline, CDR1 SGHVS and CDR2 FNYEAQ. After removal of 3 bases from V and 1 base from J, the junction contained 4 bases not matched to a gene. CDR3 region: CASSFKQGGNYGYTF. The CDR3 nucleotides are TGTGCCAGCAGCTTTAAACAGGGGGGTAACTATGGCTACACCTTC.

The V and J genes are TRBV11-2 and TRBJ1-6, with 9 bases that match TRBD1. The CDR3 sequence is 14 residues long. V was clipped by 5 bases and J by 8 bases; unmatched bases: 4. The germline V gene has CDR1 SGHAT and CDR2 FQNNGV. Here the CDR3 DNA reads TGTGCCAGCAGCGCAGGGACAGGGTATTCACCCCTCCACTTT. Encoded protein: CASSAGTGYSPLHF.

J is TRBJ1-2 and V is TRBV2; D unclear. The CDR3 runs to 15 residues. With 7 bases removed from V and 4 bases from J, the gap between germline ends came to 19 bases. From germline, CDR1 is SNHLY and CDR2 FYNNEI. CDR3 sequence reads: CASTLDGAVIYGYTF. In DNA form, the CDR3 reads TGTGCCAGCACCTTGGACGGCGCCGTAATCTATGGCTACACCTTC.

This clone was picked up one time. The chain uses TRBV6-1 and TRBJ2-7, with D tentatively TRBD1 or TRBD2 (5 bases each). The V gene lost 3 bases and the J gene lost 4 bases, with 16 bases spanning the gap. Per germline, CDR1 MNHNS and CDR2 SASEGT. The CDR3 has 15 amino acids. The CDR3 spells CASSDVYEGKYEQYF. DNA of the CDR3: TGTGCCAGCAGTGATGTGTACGAGGGGAAATACGAGCAGTACTTC.

This sequence joins TRBV19 and TRBJ1-1, with 9 bases matching TRBD1. CDR1 LNHDA and CDR2 SQIVND come from the germline V gene (reference sequence). The CDR3 is 15 residues long. With V trimmed by 5 bases and J by 2 bases, 6 bases remained unmatched. In DNA, the CDR3 is TGTGCCAGTAGTCCTCCGGGACAGGGTAACACTGAAGCTTTCTTT. This gives the protein CASSPPGQGNTEAFF.

As for this clone: Other DNA sequences in this sample translate to the same CDR3. The chain is built from TRBV9 and TRBJ2-7; a weak D match, TRBD1 (6 bases). Trimming removed 0 bases at V and 0 bases at J, with 10 bases between. Germline V gene lookup returns CDR1 SGDLS and CDR2 YYNGEE. This CDR3 is built from 15 residues. CDR3 in amino acids: CASSVAPGASYEQYF. The CDR3 DNA sequence: TGTGCCAGCAGCGTAGCCCCAGGGGCCTCCTACGAGCAGTACTTC.

The genes are TRBV11-1 and TRBJ2-3; D gene unclear. In germline, CDR1 is SGHAT, CDR2 FQDESV (reference sequence). The CDR3 loop spans 14 amino acids. Trimming shortened V by 0 bases and J by 3 bases, and 7 bases separated the two germline ends. CDR3 in amino acids: CASSLADLTDTQYF. The CDR3 region has the DNA TGTGCCAGCAGCTTAGCTGACCTAACAGATACGCAGTATTTT.

The chain links TRBV2 to TRBJ2-3; 11 bases agree with TRBD1. The CDR3 runs to 13 residues. Unmatched junction bases numbered 6, after V lost 6 bases and J lost 10 bases. The germline CDR1 and CDR2 sequences are SNHLY and FYNNEI. For the CDR3, the DNA is TGTGCCAGCAGGGGACAGGGGGTCCACCCGCAGTATTTT. Protein product: CASRGQGVHPQYF.

The rearrangement links TRBV5-1 to TRBJ2-7, with 9 bases identical to TRBD1. J gave up 4 bases and V 4 bases, and 6 bases lay outside the gene matches. In germline, CDR1 is SGHRS, CDR2 YFSETQ. This CDR3 has 14 amino acids. In DNA, the CDR3 is TGCGCCAGCAGCGTACAGGGGGCGGGGTACGAGCAGTACTTC. Translated: CASSVQGAGYEQYF.

Written as DNA, the CDR3 is TGTGCCAGCAGCCGGGACCACAATCAGCCCCAGCATTTT. It encodes CASSRDHNQPQHF. The chain uses TRBV6-4 and TRBJ1-5; D perhaps matches TRBD1 (5 bases). CDR1 is MRHNA, CDR2 SNTAGT, per germline. This CDR3 is 13 amino acids long. The V and J ends lost 6 bases and 3 bases respectively, with 9 bases between them.